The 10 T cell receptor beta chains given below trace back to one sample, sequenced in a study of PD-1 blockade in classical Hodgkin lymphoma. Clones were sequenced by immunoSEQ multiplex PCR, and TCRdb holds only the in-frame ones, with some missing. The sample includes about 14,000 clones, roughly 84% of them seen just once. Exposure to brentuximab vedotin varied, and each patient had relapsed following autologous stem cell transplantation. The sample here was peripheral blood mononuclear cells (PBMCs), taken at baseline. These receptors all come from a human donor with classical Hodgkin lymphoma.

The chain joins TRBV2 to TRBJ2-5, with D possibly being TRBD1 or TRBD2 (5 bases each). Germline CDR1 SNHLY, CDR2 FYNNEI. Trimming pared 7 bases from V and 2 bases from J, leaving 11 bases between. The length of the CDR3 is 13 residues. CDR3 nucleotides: TGTGCCAGCACCCGGGGCCTACAAGAGACCCAGTACTTC. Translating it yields CASTRGLQETQYF.

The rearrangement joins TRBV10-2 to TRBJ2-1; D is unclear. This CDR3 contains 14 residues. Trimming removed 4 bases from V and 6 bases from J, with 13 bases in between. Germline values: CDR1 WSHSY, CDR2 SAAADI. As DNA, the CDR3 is TGCGCCAGCAGTGTGCCAGCCCTTGGCAATGAGCAGTTCTTC. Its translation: CASSVPALGNEQFF.

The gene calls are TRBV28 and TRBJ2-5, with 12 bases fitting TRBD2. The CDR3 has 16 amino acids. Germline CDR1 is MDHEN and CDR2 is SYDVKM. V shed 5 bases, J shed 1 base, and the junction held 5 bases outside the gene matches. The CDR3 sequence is CASSLLAGGGQETQYF. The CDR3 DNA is TGTGCCAGCAGTCTGCTAGCGGGAGGGGGCCAAGAGACCCAGTACTTC. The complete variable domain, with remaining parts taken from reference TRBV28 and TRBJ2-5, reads DVKVTQSSRYLVKRTGEKVFLECVQDMDHENMFWYRQDPGLGLRLIYFSYDVKMKEKGDIPEGYSVSREKKERFSLILESASTNQTSMYLCASSLLAGGGQETQYFGPGTRLLVL.

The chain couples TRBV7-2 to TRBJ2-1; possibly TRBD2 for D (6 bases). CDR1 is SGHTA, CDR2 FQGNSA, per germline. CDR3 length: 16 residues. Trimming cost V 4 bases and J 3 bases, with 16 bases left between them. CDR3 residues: CASSSGRGPYYNEQFF. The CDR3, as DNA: TGTGCCAGCAGCTCAGGGCGGGGCCCTTACTACAATGAGCAGTTCTTC.

CDR3: CATELGRENTEAFF. For the CDR3, the DNA is TGTGCCACCGAACTCGGACGGGAGAACACTGAAGCTTTCTTT. V and J are TRBV2 and TRBJ1-1; no clear D. This CDR3 has 14 residues. Trimming took off 10 bases at V and 1 base at J, with 16 bases between the two ends. Germline CDR1 reads SNHLY; CDR2 reads FYNNEI. The full variable domain, in which reference TRBV2 and TRBJ1-1 provide the parts outside the CDR3, is EPEVTQTPSHQVTQMGQEVILRCVPISNHLYFYWYRQILGQKVEFLVSFYNNEISEKSEIFDDQFSVERPDGSNFTLKIRSTKLEDSAMYFCATELGRENTEAFFGQGTRLTVV.

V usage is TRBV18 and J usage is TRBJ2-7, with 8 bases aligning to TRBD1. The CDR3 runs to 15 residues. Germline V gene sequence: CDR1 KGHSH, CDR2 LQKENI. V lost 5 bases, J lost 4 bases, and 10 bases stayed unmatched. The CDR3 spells CASSSLQGAGYEQYF. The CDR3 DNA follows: TGTGCCAGCTCATCCCTTCAGGGGGCGGGTTACGAGCAGTACTTC. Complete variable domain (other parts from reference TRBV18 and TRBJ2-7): NAGVMQNPRHLVRRRGQEARLRCSPMKGHSHVYWYRQLPEEGLKFMVYLQKENIIDESGMPKERFSAEFPKEGPSILRIQQVVRGDSAAYFCASSSLQGAGYEQYFGPGTRLTVT.

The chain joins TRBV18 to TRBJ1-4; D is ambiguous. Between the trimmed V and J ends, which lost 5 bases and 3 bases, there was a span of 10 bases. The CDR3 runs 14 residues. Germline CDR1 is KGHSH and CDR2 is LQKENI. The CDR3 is CASSEAEANEKLFF. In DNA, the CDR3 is TGTGCCAGCTCAGAGGCCGAAGCTAATGAAAAACTGTTTTTT. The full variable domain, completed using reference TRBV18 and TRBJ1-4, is NAGVMQNPRHLVRRRGQEARLRCSPMKGHSHVYWYRQLPEEGLKFMVYLQKENIIDESGMPKERFSAEFPKEGPSILRIQQVVRGDSAAYFCASSEAEANEKLFFGSGTQLSVL.

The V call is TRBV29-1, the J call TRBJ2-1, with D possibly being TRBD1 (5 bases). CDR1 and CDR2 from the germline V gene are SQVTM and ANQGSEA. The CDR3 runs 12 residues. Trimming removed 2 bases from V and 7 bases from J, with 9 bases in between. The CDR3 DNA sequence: TGCAGCGTTGAAAACCAGGGTAATGAGCAGTTCTTC. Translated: CSVENQGNEQFF.

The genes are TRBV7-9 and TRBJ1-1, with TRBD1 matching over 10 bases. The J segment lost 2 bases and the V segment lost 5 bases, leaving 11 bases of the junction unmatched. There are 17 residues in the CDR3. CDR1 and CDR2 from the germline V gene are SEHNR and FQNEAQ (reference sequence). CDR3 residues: CASSKRQGASRNTEAFF. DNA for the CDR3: TGTGCCAGCAGCAAAAGACAGGGGGCCAGTCGAAACACTGAAGCTTTCTTT.

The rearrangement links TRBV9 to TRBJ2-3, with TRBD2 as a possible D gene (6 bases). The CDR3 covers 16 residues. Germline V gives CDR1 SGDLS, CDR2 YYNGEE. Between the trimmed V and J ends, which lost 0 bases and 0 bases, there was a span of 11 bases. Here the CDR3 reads CASSVGGGVSTDTQYF. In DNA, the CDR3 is TGTGCCAGCAGCGTAGGGGGCGGGGTGAGCACAGATACGCAGTATTTT.